The text below deals with one T cell receptor beta chain. This specimen belongs to a study of blood T cell repertoires in COVID-19. Study-level information: Material from acute and convalescent COVID-19 was sourced from the United States, Italy and Spain. T cells, B-cell-depleted T cells, or PBMCs provided the cDNA or gDNA that served as material.

V lost 2 bases to trimming and J lost 10 bases, with 7 bases between them. The CDR3 is 12 amino acids. In the authors' methods: For nucleated cells, counts were estimated from reference gene primer amplification. The method was immunoSEQ multiplex PCR; TCRdb's version includes in-frame clones alone and lacks a portion of them. The DNA was the basis for D and trimming; V, J and clone size are from that table. The repertoire includes about 87,000 clones, 70% to 90% of them detected once, and less than 4% sits in the top ten. This chain connects TRBV5-3 to TRBJ1-6; D call uncertain. TRBV5-3 counts as an open reading frame of uncertain function. This TCR derives from a woman aged 80 or over with COVID-19, enrolled during active disease. The sequencing sample was made of peripheral blood. This CDR3 reads CARSLGGSPLHF. The CDR3 DNA is TGTGCCAGAAGCTTAGGAGGGTCACCCCTCCACTTT.